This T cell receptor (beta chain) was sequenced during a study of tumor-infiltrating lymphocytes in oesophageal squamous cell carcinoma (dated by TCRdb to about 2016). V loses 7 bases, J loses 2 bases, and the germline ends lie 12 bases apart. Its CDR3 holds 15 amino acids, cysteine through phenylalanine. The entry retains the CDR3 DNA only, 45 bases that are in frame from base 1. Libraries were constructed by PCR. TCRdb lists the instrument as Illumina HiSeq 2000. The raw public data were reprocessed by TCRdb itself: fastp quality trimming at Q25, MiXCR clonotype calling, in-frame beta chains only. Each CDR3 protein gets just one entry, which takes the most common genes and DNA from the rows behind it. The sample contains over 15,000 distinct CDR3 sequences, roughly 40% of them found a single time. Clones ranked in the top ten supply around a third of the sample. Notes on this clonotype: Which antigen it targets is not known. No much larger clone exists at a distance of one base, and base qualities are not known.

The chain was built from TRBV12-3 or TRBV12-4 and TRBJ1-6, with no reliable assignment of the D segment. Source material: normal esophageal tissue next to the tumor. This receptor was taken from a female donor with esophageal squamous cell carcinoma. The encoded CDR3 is CASKYGSAYNSPLHF. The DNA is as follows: TGTGCCAGCAAATACGGGAGCGCCTATAATTCACCCCTCCACTTT.